Listed below are T cell receptor beta chains from one sample, sequenced in a study of Ad26.COV2.S vaccination and SARS-CoV-2 variants. TCRdb's copy holds only in-frame clones and misses some; the assay was immunoSEQ multiplex PCR. The table shows some 520,000 clones, with roughly 89% occurring only once. The input for sequencing was peripheral blood, taken in a trial of Ad26.COV2.S vaccine versus placebo. The receptors here all came from a person aged 18-65 years who received the Ad26.COV2.S COVID-19 vaccine or a placebo. The CDR3 runs from the conserved cysteine through the conserved F or W. The D gene is left open where the match is weak.

j_gene,d_gene,v_gene,CDR3aa,CDR3nt
TRBJ2-5,NA,TRBV10-3,CAISERQDIQETQYF,TGTGCCATCAGTGAGAGACAGGACATCCAAGAGACCCAGTACTTC
TRBJ2-3,NA,TRBV5-6,CASSMTGLTQYF,TGTGCCAGCAGTATGACCGGTTTAACGCAGTATTTT
TRBJ1-5,NA,TRBV10-3,CAIRDRGFNQPQHF,TGTGCCATCAGGGACAGAGGCTTTAATCAGCCCCAGCATTTT
TRBJ2-5,TRBD2,TRBV7-9,CASSAGTSGRAVIETQYF,TGTGCCAGCAGCGCTGGGACTAGCGGGAGGGCCGTTATAGAGACCCAGTACTTC
TRBJ2-7,TRBD1,TRBV28,CASRHDRGSGEQYF,TGTGCCAGCAGGCACGACAGGGGGTCAGGCGAGCAGTACTTC
TRBJ2-3,TRBD2,TRBV7-2,CASSRRLAGVVTDTQYF,TGTGCCAGCAGCCGCCGACTAGCGGGAGTGGTGACAGATACGCAGTATTTT
TRBJ1-2,NA,TRBV30,CAWREGRGDGYTF,TGTGCCTGGAGAGAGGGGAGAGGGGACGGCTACACCTTC
TRBJ2-5,TRBD1,TRBV10-2,CASSGNDRAQETQYF,TGCGCCAGCAGTGGCAACGACAGGGCGCAAGAGACCCAGTACTTC
TRBJ2-2,TRBD1,TRBV7-8,CASRSRDRASNTGELFF,TGTGCCAGCAGATCCCGGGACAGGGCCTCGAACACCGGGGAGCTGTTTTTT
TRBJ2-3,NA,TRBV19,CASSISSRAVTDTQYF,TGTGCCAGTAGTATCAGCAGCCGAGCAGTCACAGATACGCAGTATTTT
TRBJ2-7,TRBD1,TRBV10-1,CASNPGQGHYYEQYF,TGCGCCAGCAATCCGGGACAGGGGCATTACTACGAGCAGTACTTC
TRBJ1-1,NA,TRBV19,CASSNLGGGYNTEAFF,TGTGCCAGTAGTAACCTCGGCGGGGGGTACAACACTGAAGCTTTCTTT
TRBJ1-2,NA,TRBV19,CASSMDRSNYGYTF,TGTGCCAGTAGTATGGACAGATCTAACTATGGCTACACCTTC
TRBJ1-3,NA,TRBV5-1,CASSLSPTGVFDGNTIYF,TGCGCCAGCAGCTTGTCCCCGACGGGGGTCTTCGATGGAAACACCATATATTTT
TRBJ2-3,NA,TRBV7-8,CASSPGGDTQYF,TGTGCCAGCAGCCCCGGCGGAGATACGCAGTATTTT